The 25 T cell receptor beta chains in this list originate from one sample, sequenced in a study of T-cell reconstitution after alpha-beta-depleted transplantation in children. Unique molecular identifiers were used to barcode this TCRbeta library. A single record per CDR3 protein comes from TCRdb applying MiXCR to the PCR reads. There are about 230,000 distinct CDR3 sequences in the sample; around 8.9% occur only once, and approximately 4.7% lies in the top ten. This material consisted of PBMCs from the stem cell graft donor, taken from the stem cell graft. The receptors stem from a human donor who donated a stem cell graft to a child with SCID.

V is TRBV30 and J is TRBJ2-2, with 7 bases fitting TRBD2. Germline V CDR1 and CDR2: GTSNPN, SVGIG (reference sequence). This CDR3 comprises 13 residues. Germline trimming cut 3 bases from V and 6 bases from J; bases unmatched to any gene: 4. The CDR3 sequence: CAWSKLAPGELFF. CDR3 DNA: TGTGCCTGGAGCAAACTAGCGCCCGGGGAGCTGTTTTTT.

A word on this clonotype: At one of its ends the junction is not consistent with the germline gene, which may arise from a read error. The chain joins TRBV7-9 to TRBJ1-4; 7 bases line up with TRBD1. The CDR3 has 15 residues. Germline V gives CDR1 SEHNR, CDR2 FQNEAQ (reference sequence). CDR3 sequence reads: CTSSLKGALNEKLFF. The DNA for the CDR3 is TGTACCAGCAGCTTAAAGGGGGCCCTTAATGAAAAACTGTTTTTT.

This clonotype was recorded a few times. The chain couples TRBV20-1 to TRBJ2-1, with 7 bases identical to TRBD2. Germline V gives CDR1 DFQATT, CDR2 SNEGSKA (reference sequence). The CDR3 length is 17 residues. V was pared by 3 bases and J by 8 bases, with 19 bases of the junction left unmatched. The CDR3 protein is CSARGVFAGVLWDEQFF. The CDR3 bases are TGCAGTGCTAGGGGGGTGTTTGCGGGGGTGCTTTGGGATGAGCAGTTCTTC.

Many counts were recorded for this clonotype. The chain uses TRBV19 and TRBJ1-2; no clear D. The CDR3 has 16 amino acids. Deletions cut 1 base from V and 5 bases from J, with 17 bases between. Looked up from germline, CDR1 is LNHDA and CDR2 is SQIVND (reference sequence). The CDR3 region is CASSIGAAEGVYGYTF. CDR3 coding DNA: TGTGCCAGTAGTATAGGGGCGGCAGAGGGCGTTTATGGCTACACCTTC.

The table lists this clonotype with many counts. The V call is TRBV5-1, the J call TRBJ2-1; TRBD1 matches at 8 bases. CDR3 length equals 16 residues. In germline, CDR1 is SGHRS, CDR2 YFSETQ. Trimming took 4 bases from V and 9 from J; bases not matched to a gene: 15. CDR3: CASSLSTGQGISEQFF. As DNA, the CDR3 is TGCGCCAGCAGCCTAAGTACCGGACAGGGCATTAGTGAGCAGTTCTTC. Full variable domain (outside the CDR3, taken from reference TRBV5-1 and TRBJ2-1): KAGVTQTPRYLIKTRGQQVTLSCSPISGHRSVSWYQQTPGQGLQFLFEYFSETQRNKGNFPGRFSGRQFSNSRSEMNVSTLELGDSALYLCASSLSTGQGISEQFFGPGTRLTVL.

This clonotype came up many times. The rearrangement joins TRBV10-3 to TRBJ2-3; TRBD1 matches at 9 bases. V was pared by 2 bases and J by 1 base, with 1 base of the junction left unmatched. Germline V lookup: CDR1 ENHRY, CDR2 SYGVKD. This CDR3 spans 15 amino acids. CDR3 sequence (DNA): TGTGCCATCAGTGAGGGGGACAGGGGCACAGATACGCAGTATTTT. Its protein is CAISEGDRGTDTQYF.

This chain links TRBV7-9 with TRBJ2-1, with D unresolved. The CDR3 loop spans 15 amino acids. V was cut by 0 bases and J by 10 bases, with 16 bases left in between. CDR1 is SEHNR, CDR2 FQNEAQ, per germline (reference sequence). This CDR3 is CASSLADFPSAEQFF. DNA for the CDR3: TGTGCCAGCAGCTTAGCGGATTTCCCCTCGGCGGAGCAGTTCTTC.

This clonotype showed up many times. The gene calls are TRBV12-3 or TRBV12-4 and TRBJ2-5; a weak D match, TRBD2 (6 bases). The CDR3 length is 14 residues. Between the trimmed V and J ends, which lost 5 bases and 4 bases, there was a span of 14 bases. CDR3 in DNA: TGTGCCAGCAGTGGTGGGGGGAGTTTAGAGACCCAGTACTTC. Its protein is CASSGGGSLETQYF.

This clonotype was counted a few times. The junction shows a germline mismatch at one end, possibly a read error. The V and J genes are TRBV20-1 and TRBJ2-4; TRBD1 or TRBD2 may be the D gene (6 bases each). The CDR3 covers 19 residues. Germline CDR1 is DFQATT and CDR2 is SNEGSKA (reference sequence). CDR3 loop: CCAPLGGAGDLLAKNIQYF. The CDR3 nucleotides are TGCTGTGCCCCTTTAGGAGGGGCAGGGGACCTCCTGGCCAAAAACATTCAGTACTTC.

This clonotype was seen many times. This chain connects TRBV20-1 to TRBJ1-5, with TRBD1 as a possible D gene (6 bases). Germline CDR1 is DFQATT and CDR2 is SNEGSKA (reference sequence). CDR3 size: 12 residues. V lost 7 bases and J lost 3, with 10 bases in between. CDR3 sequence reads: CSVGQLNQPQHF. The CDR3 coding sequence is TGCAGTGTTGGACAGCTCAATCAGCCCCAGCATTTT.

This clonotype showed up many times. The chain joins TRBV6-5 to TRBJ2-7; 10 positions match TRBD1. V was pared by 2 bases and J by 6 bases, with 4 bases of the junction left unmatched. This CDR3 region has 14 residues. Germline-derived CDR1 and CDR2 are MNHEY and SVGAGI. CDR3 coding DNA: TGTGCCAGCAGTTACCGGGACAGGGGACCCGAGCAGTACTTC. This translates into CASSYRDRGPEQYF.

This clonotype was observed a single time. The chain combines TRBV7-9 with TRBJ2-2; 8 bases line up with TRBD1. There are 15 residues in the CDR3. V was pared by 3 bases and J by 4 bases, with 4 bases of the junction left unmatched. Germline V CDR1 and CDR2: SEHNR, FQNEAQ (reference sequence). This chain's CDR3 is CASSFGQGSTGELFF. As DNA, the CDR3 is TGTGCCAGCAGCTTCGGACAGGGAAGCACCGGGGAGCTGTTTTTT.

This clonotype was observed many times. This chain connects TRBV20-1 to TRBJ2-7; 15 bases are shared with TRBD2. CDR3 length: 16 residues. Unmatched junction bases numbered 7, after V lost 6 bases and J lost 1 base. Germline V gene data show CDR1 as DFQATT and CDR2 as SNEGSKA (reference sequence). For the CDR3, the DNA is TGCAGTGCCTCCGGGACTAGCGGGGGGCGGTCCTACGAGCAGTACTTC. Its protein is CSASGTSGGRSYEQYF.

This clonotype appeared many times. The gene calls are TRBV5-1 and TRBJ1-4; D not resolved. Germline V gene sequence: CDR1 SGHRS, CDR2 YFSETQ. Trimming removed 8 bases from V and 14 bases from J, with 25 bases in between. This CDR3 is 14 amino acids long. CDR3 amino acids: CASRVVAPGSDLFF. For the CDR3, the DNA is TGCGCCAGTCGAGTTGTGGCCCCCGGGAGTGACCTGTTTTTT.

There are many counts of this clonotype. The chain links TRBV29-1 to TRBJ2-3, with D possibly called TRBD1 or TRBD2 (6 bases each). The CDR3 has 13 residues. Trimming pared 4 bases from V and 3 bases from J, leaving 11 bases between. From germline, CDR1 is SQVTM and CDR2 ANQGSEA. The CDR3 DNA is TGCAGCGTTGTAGGGGGGCAGACAGATACGCAGTATTTT. Its protein is CSVVGGQTDTQYF.

This clonotype occurred a few times. The V call is TRBV6-1, the J call TRBJ2-1, with D perhaps assigned TRBD1 or TRBD2 (5 bases each). Germline V gene data show CDR1 as MNHNS and CDR2 as SASEGT. V lost 5 bases, J lost 3 bases, and 14 bases lay in between. The CDR3 consists of 15 residues. The CDR3, as DNA: TGTGCCAGCAGTACCGGGACCGCGAACTACAATGAGCAGTTCTTC. This sequence encodes CASSTGTANYNEQFF.

The sample holds a few counts of this clonotype. The chain combines TRBV18 with TRBJ2-1; TRBD2 might be the D (5 bases). This CDR3 has 18 amino acids. Germline CDR1 is KGHSH and CDR2 is LQKENI. V lost 4 bases and J lost 0, with 19 bases in between. The CDR3 nucleotides are TGTGCCAGCTCACTCACCGCCCGGGGAGTAGACTCCTACAATGAGCAGTTCTTC. Translated, it gives CASSLTARGVDSYNEQFF.

The sample holds many counts of this clonotype. The chain carries TRBV20-1 and TRBJ2-1; a weak D match, TRBD1 (6 bases). The CDR3 is 15 amino acids. Germline V gene data show CDR1 as DFQATT and CDR2 as SNEGSKA (reference sequence). The ends were cut back, 5 bases at V and 5 bases at J, with 19 bases in the middle. The CDR3 nucleotides read TGCAGTGCTGGCCGTTACAGGGTCCAAAACAATGAGCAGTTCTTC. Translated, it gives CSAGRYRVQNNEQFF.

This clonotype has at least ten counts. V is TRBV9 and J is TRBJ2-3; TRBD2 matches 8 bases. Germline V gene sequence: CDR1 SGDLS, CDR2 YYNGEE. The CDR3 runs 16 residues. V was clipped by 4 bases and J by 5 bases; unmatched bases: 12. Here the CDR3 reads CASSPRGGRRGDTQYF. Here the CDR3 DNA reads TGTGCCAGCAGCCCTCGGGGGGGCCGGCGTGGAGATACGCAGTATTTT.

The chain links TRBV7-2 to TRBJ2-7; 7 bases are a match to TRBD1. Germline V gene data show CDR1 as SGHTA and CDR2 as FQGNSA. CDR3 length: 12 residues. The trim removed 5 bases at V and 8 bases at J, leaving 6 bases unmatched. This CDR3 reads CASSQGVIQQYF. The CDR3 bases are TGTGCCAGCAGCCAGGGGGTCATCCAGCAGTACTTC.

In its sample, this clonotype was seen many times. The V and J genes are TRBV12-3 or TRBV12-4 and TRBJ1-1; possibly TRBD1 for D (5 bases). V lost 6 bases and J lost 4, with 18 bases in between. The CDR3 spans 15 residues. The CDR3 protein is CASSPRQFGSTEAFF. CDR3 DNA sequence: TGTGCCAGCAGCCCGCGACAGTTTGGTAGCACTGAAGCTTTCTTT.

The sample holds many counts of this clonotype. This chain links TRBV7-2 with TRBJ1-1; D unresolved. The germline gives CDR1 SGHTA, CDR2 FQGNSA. This CDR3 has 11 residues. Trimming shortened V by 1 base and J by 10 bases, and 7 bases separated the two germline ends. The CDR3 DNA is TGTGCCAGCAGCTTAGTTAGTGTAGCTTTCTTT. This gives the protein CASSLVSVAFF.

This clonotype was seen ten or more times. The rearrangement uses TRBV2 and TRBJ1-6; tentatively, D is TRBD1 (6 bases). With 4 bases removed from V and 5 bases from J, the gap between germline ends came to 12 bases. CDR3 length equals 15 residues. CDR1 is SNHLY and CDR2 is FYNNEI in the germline V gene. CDR3 coding DNA: TGTGCCAGCAGTGCACAGGGAAGCAATAATTCACCCCTCCACTTT. It encodes CASSAQGSNNSPLHF.

There are many counts of this clonotype. The chain combines TRBV20-1 with TRBJ2-2, with 7 bases identical to TRBD1. This CDR3 region has 14 residues. V was clipped by 5 bases and J by 2 bases; unmatched bases: 5. In germline, CDR1 is DFQATT, CDR2 SNEGSKA (reference sequence). DNA for the CDR3: TGCAGTGCTCAGTACAGGGGTAACACCGGGGAGCTGTTTTTT. This gives the protein CSAQYRGNTGELFF.

This clonotype occurred many times. DNA for the CDR3: TGTGCCAGTAGTTCTCGACGGCAGCCCTACAATGAGCAGTTCTTC. It codes for CASSSRRQPYNEQFF. The J gene is TRBJ2-1, the V gene TRBV19; D gene uncertain. Trimming took 5 bases from V and 2 from J, leaving 13 bases between them. This CDR3 has 15 amino acids. Germline V gene lookup returns CDR1 LNHDA and CDR2 SQIVND (reference sequence).